Sequencing of this T cell receptor (beta chain) was carried out in a study of cytomegalovirus exposure and HLA in healthy donors. Findings and limits, study-wide: Accurate prediction of most subjects' HLA-A and HLA-B alleles from TCR beta sequences was reported.

V was pared by 7 bases and J by 0 bases, with 3 bases of the junction left unmatched. The length of the CDR3 is 13 residues. Germline V gives CDR1 SGHDT, CDR2 YYEEEE. The PCR used 60 Vbeta and 13 Jbeta primers. Repertoires were generated with immunoSEQ multiplex PCR, while TCRdb's copy carries only in-frame clones and drops some. The data show 140,000 to 150,000 clones, around two thirds seen once. Turning to this clone: Its antigen is unidentified.

The sample was PBMCs. The sequence was obtained from a male donor in good health and CMV-seronegative. This sequence joins TRBV5-6 and TRBJ1-1, with 7 bases fitting TRBD1. CDR3 nucleotides: TGTGCCAGCGAGACAGGGCTGAACACTGAAGCTTTCTTT. This gives the protein CASETGLNTEAFF.